These 21 T cell receptor beta chains were sequenced from one sample in a study of control samples from healthy donors and cancer patients. TCRdb keeps only in-frame clones here, not all; method: immunoSEQ multiplex PCR. The sample comprises approximately 120,000 clones, roughly 89% of which are singletons, and under 20% rests with the top ten. Sequences were obtained from blood. Every receptor here comes from a woman in her 50s in good health.

J is TRBJ2-3 and V is TRBV18; D is tentatively TRBD1 or TRBD2 (5 bases each). The CDR3 covers 13 residues. V lost 3 bases and J lost 5, with 9 bases in between. Germline CDR1 and CDR2: KGHSH and LQKENI. The CDR3 is CASSPLGVDTQYF. The CDR3 DNA reads as TGTGCCAGCTCACCTCTGGGGGTAGATACGCAGTATTTT.

The genes are TRBV10-3 and TRBJ1-2; no clear D gene. This CDR3 has 14 amino acids. Trimming cost V 2 bases and J 2 bases, with 9 bases left between them. Germline-derived CDR1 and CDR2 are ENHRY and SYGVKD. Written as DNA, the CDR3 is TGTGCCATCAGTGAGAATCCGGAGAACTATGGCTACACCTTC. Residues: CAISENPENYGYTF.

V gene TRBV24-1 combines with J gene TRBJ2-1; weak D call: TRBD1 (5 bases). Per germline, CDR1 KGHDR and CDR2 SFDVKD. The CDR3 sequence is 13 residues long. V lost 10 bases and J lost 12, with 21 bases in between. For the CDR3, the DNA is TGTGCCACTTCTTTGCAGGGTAATGTGGGGCAGTTCTTC. Translation: CATSLQGNVGQFF.

This clone was seen only once. This chain links TRBV7-2 with TRBJ1-6; D remains unclear. Germline V gene sequence: CDR1 SGHTA, CDR2 FQGNSA. The CDR3 runs 15 residues. V lost 2 bases and J 7 bases, leaving 12 bases between the germline ends. The CDR3 sequence: CASSLISGLNSPLHF. In DNA, the CDR3 is TGTGCCAGCAGCTTAATCAGTGGATTAAATTCACCCCTCCACTTT. The entire variable domain, with the rest obtained from reference TRBV7-2 and TRBJ1-6, is as follows: GAGVSQSPSNKVTEKGKDVELRCDPISGHTALYWYRQSLGQGLEFLIYFQGNSAPDKSGLPSDRFSAERTGGSVSTLTIQRTQQEDSAVYLCASSLISGLNSPLHFGNGTRLTVT.

In its sample, this clone was seen once. The rearrangement uses TRBV4-3 and TRBJ1-4; possible D gene TRBD1, 6 bases. CDR3 length: 16 residues. Deletions cut 6 bases from V and 8 bases from J, with 22 bases between. Per germline, CDR1 LGHNA and CDR2 YSLEER. The CDR3 protein is CASSPPGRDIKEKLFF. CDR3 DNA sequence: TGCGCCAGCAGTCCTCCCGGCCGGGACATAAAGGAAAAACTGTTTTTT.

V usage is TRBV7-3 and J usage is TRBJ2-1, with TRBD2 matching 11 bases. The CDR3 covers 16 residues. CDR1 SGHTA and CDR2 FQGTGA come from the germline V gene. V was clipped by 5 bases and J by 6 bases; unmatched bases: 9. DNA for the CDR3: TGTGCCAGCAGCATTAGCGGGGGGGCCGGAATCAATGAGCAGTTCTTC. Translated, it gives CASSISGGAGINEQFF.

This chain joins TRBV7-3 and TRBJ2-5; 10 nucleotides agree with TRBD2. Germline V gives CDR1 SGHTA, CDR2 FQGTGA. The CDR3 runs to 15 residues. V was clipped by 3 bases and J by 3 bases; unmatched bases: 4. The CDR3 sequence is CASSFSGGFEETQYF. In nucleotides, the CDR3 is TGTGCCAGCAGCTTTAGCGGGGGGTTCGAAGAGACCCAGTACTTC.

The chain joins TRBV18 to TRBJ1-5; TRBD1 might be the D (6 bases). CDR3 length: 16 amino acids. Germline CDR1 and CDR2: KGHSH and LQKENI. Between the trimmed V and J ends, which lost 0 bases and 5 bases, there was a span of 14 bases. CDR3 protein: CASSPPWREGDQPQHF. CDR3 DNA sequence: TGTGCCAGCTCACCACCGTGGAGGGAGGGGGATCAGCCCCAGCATTTT.

The V and J genes are TRBV12-3 or TRBV12-4 and TRBJ1-3; no firm D call. V lost 1 base and J lost 2, with 3 bases in between. CDR3 length equals 13 residues. CDR3: CASSLGTGNTIYF. The CDR3 DNA follows: TGTGCCAGCAGTTTAGGTACTGGAAACACCATATATTTT.

The rearrangement joins TRBV11-2 to TRBJ2-7, with D uncertain. The CDR3 extends over 12 amino acids. Germline V gene lookup returns CDR1 SGHAT and CDR2 FQNNGV. Trimming took off 0 bases at V and 11 bases at J, with 11 bases between the two ends. The CDR3 is CASSLDQSREYF. In nucleotides, the CDR3 is TGTGCCAGCAGCTTAGACCAGTCTCGGGAGTACTTC.

The rearrangement links TRBV19 to TRBJ1-1; D is perhaps TRBD1 (5 bases). The CDR3 length is 15 residues. Trimming removed 6 bases from V and 2 bases from J, with 16 bases in between. Germline-derived CDR1 and CDR2 are LNHDA and SQIVND (reference sequence). CDR3 in amino acids: CASRGRQSDNTEAFF. DNA of the CDR3: TGTGCCAGTAGGGGGCGGCAGTCGGACAACACTGAAGCTTTCTTT. Looking up the rest from reference TRBV19 and TRBJ1-1 gives the full variable domain: DGGITQSPKYLFRKEGQNVTLSCEQNLNHDAMYWYRQDPGQGLRLIYYSQIVNDFQKGDIAEGYSVSREKKESFPLTVTSAQKNPTAFYLCASRGRQSDNTEAFFGQGTRLTVV.

The chain recombines TRBV23-1 with TRBJ1-1, with D unclear. TRBV23-1 is given ORF status, its function remaining uncertain. Deletions cut 11 bases from V and 1 base from J, with 8 bases between. This CDR3 region has 11 residues. CDR3 sequence reads: CASWTNTEAFF. The CDR3 DNA sequence: TGCGCCTCCTGGACGAACACTGAAGCTTTCTTT.

The CDR3 region is CAWSVPDTQYF. DNA of the CDR3: TGTGCCTGGAGTGTACCTGATACGCAGTATTTT. J is TRBJ2-3 and V is TRBV30; D call uncertain. The germline gives CDR1 GTSNPN, CDR2 SVGIG (reference sequence). The germline V and J ends were trimmed by 0 bases and 6 bases, with 4 bases remaining between them. This CDR3 comprises 11 residues. Supplemented by reference TRBV30 and TRBJ2-3, the full variable domain reads SQTIHQWPATLVQPVGSPLSLECTVEGTSNPNLYWYRQAAGRGLQLLFYSVGIGQISSEVPQNLSASRPQDRQFILSSKKLLLSDSGFYLCAWSVPDTQYFGPGTRLTVL.

This clone has a count of ten or more. This rearrangement joins TRBV11-2 to TRBJ2-1; 7 bases line up with TRBD2. The CDR3 totals 16 residues. Looked up from germline, CDR1 is SGHAT and CDR2 is FQNNGV. The junction had 17 bases not matched to a gene; V was cut back by 3 bases and J by 12 bases. DNA of the CDR3: TGTGCCAGCAGCTTCTATGGCGGGAGTGGCTACAATTTGCAGTTCTTC. Translation: CASSFYGGSGYNLQFF. The entire variable domain, with the rest obtained from reference TRBV11-2 and TRBJ2-1, is as follows: EAGVAQSPRYKIIEKRQSVAFWCNPISGHATLYWYQQILGQGPKLLIQFQNNGVVDDSQLPKDRFSAERLKGVDSTLKIQPAKLEDSAVYLCASSFYGGSGYNLQFFGPGTRLTVL.

V and J are TRBV14 and TRBJ2-5, with a possible D match to TRBD1 (5 bases). The CDR3 contains 15 residues. Trimming cost V 2 bases and J 4 bases, with 14 bases left between them. Germline V CDR1 and CDR2: SGHDN, FVKESK. Here the CDR3 DNA reads TGTGCCAGCAGCCAAAACAGGTTAATTTCAGAGACCCAGTACTTC. Translated, it gives CASSQNRLISETQYF.

The chain has TRBV2 and TRBJ1-1; the match to TRBD1 covers 7 bases. There are 15 residues in the CDR3. CDR1 and CDR2 (germline): SNHLY, FYNNEI. V trimming: 4 bases; J trimming: 4 bases; junction bases outside the gene matches: 9. The CDR3 is CASSAPQGGITEAFF. The CDR3 nucleotides are TGTGCCAGCAGTGCTCCTCAGGGGGGGATCACTGAAGCTTTCTTT.

This clone is judged medium-sized (0.01 to 0.1%). V gene TRBV10-3 combines with J gene TRBJ1-2; no reliable D call. Germline-derived CDR1 and CDR2 are ENHRY and SYGVKD. The germline V and J ends were trimmed by 2 bases and 3 bases, with 13 bases remaining between them. CDR3 length equals 15 residues. CDR3 DNA: TGTGCCATCAGTGAGATTTGGGAACCTTACTATGGCTACACCTTC. Its translation: CAISEIWEPYYGYTF.

This clone was seen a single time. This sequence joins TRBV18 and TRBJ2-5, with D unresolved. In germline, CDR1 is KGHSH, CDR2 LQKENI. Trimming stripped 1 base from V and 1 base from J, with 13 bases between. This CDR3 region has 16 residues. CDR3 in DNA: TGTGCCAGCTCACCACGGAGTGGTGGGCCCCAAGAGACCCAGTACTTC. It yields the protein CASSPRSGGPQETQYF.

This clone was recorded a few times. The chain recombines TRBV10-1 with TRBJ2-7; 11 bases align to TRBD1. This CDR3 has 15 amino acids. J lost 4 bases, V lost 6 bases, and 8 bases had no gene match. From germline, CDR1 is WNHNN and CDR2 SYGVQD (reference sequence). The CDR3 spells CASRGTGGPEYEQYV. DNA of the CDR3: TGCGCCAGCAGAGGGACAGGGGGACCCGAATACGAGCAGTACGTC.

CDR3 DNA: TGTGCCAGCAGCGCCTCTGGGCAGAACTTATACGCTGGAAACACCATATATTTT. Its translation: CASSASGQNLYAGNTIYF. This sequence joins TRBV9 and TRBJ1-3; D not certain. V lost 3 bases, J lost 2 bases, and 21 bases lay in between. This CDR3 is built from 18 residues. CDR1 SGDLS and CDR2 YYNGEE come from the germline V gene.

The chain has TRBV9 and TRBJ1-1, with D unclear. Germline V CDR1 and CDR2: SGDLS, YYNGEE. The CDR3 consists of 13 residues. Trimming removed 4 bases from V and 4 bases from J, with 11 bases in between. CDR3 region: CASSISGSTEAFF. CDR3 bases: TGTGCCAGCAGCATAAGCGGGTCCACTGAAGCTTTCTTT.